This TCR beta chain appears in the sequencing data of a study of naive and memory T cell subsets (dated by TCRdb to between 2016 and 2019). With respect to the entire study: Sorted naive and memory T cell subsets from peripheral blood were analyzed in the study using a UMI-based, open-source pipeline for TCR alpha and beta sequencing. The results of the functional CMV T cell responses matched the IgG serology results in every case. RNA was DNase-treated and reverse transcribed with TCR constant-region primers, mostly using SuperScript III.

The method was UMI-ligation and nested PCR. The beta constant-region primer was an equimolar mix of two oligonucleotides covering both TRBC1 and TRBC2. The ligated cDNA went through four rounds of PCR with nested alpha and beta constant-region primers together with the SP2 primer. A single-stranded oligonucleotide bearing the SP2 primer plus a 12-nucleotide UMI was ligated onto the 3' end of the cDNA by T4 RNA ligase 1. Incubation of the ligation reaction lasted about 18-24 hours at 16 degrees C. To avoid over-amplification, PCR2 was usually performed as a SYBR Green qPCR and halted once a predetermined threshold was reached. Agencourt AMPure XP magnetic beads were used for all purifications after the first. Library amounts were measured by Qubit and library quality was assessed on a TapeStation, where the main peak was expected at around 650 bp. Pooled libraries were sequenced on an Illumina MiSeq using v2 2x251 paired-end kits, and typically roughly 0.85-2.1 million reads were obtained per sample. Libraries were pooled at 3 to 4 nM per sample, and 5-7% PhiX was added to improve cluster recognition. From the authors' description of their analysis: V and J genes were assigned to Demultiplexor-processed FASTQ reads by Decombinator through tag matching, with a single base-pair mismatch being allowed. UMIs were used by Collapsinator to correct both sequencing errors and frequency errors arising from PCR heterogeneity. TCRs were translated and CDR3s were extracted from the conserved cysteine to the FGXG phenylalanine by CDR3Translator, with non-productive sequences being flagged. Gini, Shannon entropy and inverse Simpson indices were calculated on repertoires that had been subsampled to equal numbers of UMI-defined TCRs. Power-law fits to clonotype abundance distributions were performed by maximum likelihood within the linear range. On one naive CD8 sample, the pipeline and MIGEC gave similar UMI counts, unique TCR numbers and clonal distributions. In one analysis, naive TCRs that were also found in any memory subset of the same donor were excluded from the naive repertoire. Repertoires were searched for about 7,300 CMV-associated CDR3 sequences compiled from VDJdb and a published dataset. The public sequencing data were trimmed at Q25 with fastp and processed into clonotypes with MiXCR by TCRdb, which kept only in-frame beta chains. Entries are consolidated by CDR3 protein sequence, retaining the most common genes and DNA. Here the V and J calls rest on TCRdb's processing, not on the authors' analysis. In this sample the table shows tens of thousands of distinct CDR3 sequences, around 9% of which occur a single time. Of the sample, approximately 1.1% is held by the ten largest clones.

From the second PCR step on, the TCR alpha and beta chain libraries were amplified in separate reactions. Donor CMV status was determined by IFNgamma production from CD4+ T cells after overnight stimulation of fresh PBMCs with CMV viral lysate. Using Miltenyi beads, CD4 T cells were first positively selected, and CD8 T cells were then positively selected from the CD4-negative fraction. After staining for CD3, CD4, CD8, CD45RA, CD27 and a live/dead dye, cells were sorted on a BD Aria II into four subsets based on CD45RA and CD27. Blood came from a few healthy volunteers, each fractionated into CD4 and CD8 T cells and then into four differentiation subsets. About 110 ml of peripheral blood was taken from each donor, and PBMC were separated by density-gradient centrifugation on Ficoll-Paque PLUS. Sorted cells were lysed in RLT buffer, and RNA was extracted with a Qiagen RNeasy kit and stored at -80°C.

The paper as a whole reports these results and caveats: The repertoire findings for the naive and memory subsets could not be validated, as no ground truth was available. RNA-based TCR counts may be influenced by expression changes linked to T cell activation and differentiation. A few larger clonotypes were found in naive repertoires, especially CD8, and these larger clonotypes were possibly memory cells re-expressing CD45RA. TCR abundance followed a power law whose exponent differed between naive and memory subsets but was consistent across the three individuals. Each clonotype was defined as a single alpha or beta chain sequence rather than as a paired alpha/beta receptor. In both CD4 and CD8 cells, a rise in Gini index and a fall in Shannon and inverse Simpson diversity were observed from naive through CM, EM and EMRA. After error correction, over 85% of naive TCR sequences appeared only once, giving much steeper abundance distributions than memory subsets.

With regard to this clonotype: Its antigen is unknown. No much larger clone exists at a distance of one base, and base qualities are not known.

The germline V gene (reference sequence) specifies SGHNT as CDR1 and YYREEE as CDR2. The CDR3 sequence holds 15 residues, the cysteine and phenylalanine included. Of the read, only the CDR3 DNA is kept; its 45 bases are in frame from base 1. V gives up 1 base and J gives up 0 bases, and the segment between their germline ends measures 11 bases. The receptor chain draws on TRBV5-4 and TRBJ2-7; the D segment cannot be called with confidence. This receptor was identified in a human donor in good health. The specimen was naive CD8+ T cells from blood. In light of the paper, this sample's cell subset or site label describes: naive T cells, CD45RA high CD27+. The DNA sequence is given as TGTGCCAGCAGCTTGTTACCGGAAAACTCCTACGAGCAGTACTTC. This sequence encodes CASSLLPENSYEQYF.